This T cell receptor beta chain was sequenced for a study of T cell clusters in autoimmune cytopenias. TRB amplification used around 260 ng of peripheral blood genomic DNA. One tube held mixed TRB-A and TRB-B primer pools for touch-down PCR. TCRdb derives one entry per CDR3 protein from the multiplex PCR reads, leaving out DNA. This sample's table has around 12,000 distinct CDR3 sequences. This clonotype is labeled medium-sized based on frequency. Sample: peripheral blood. The receptor was isolated from a human donor with an autoimmune cytopenia or autoimmune hepatitis (not recorded which).

The CDR3 loop reads CASSPLPGQGDTGELFF. The V gene is TRBV18, the J gene TRBJ2-2; the TCRdb call, TRBD1, lacks DNA for checking. The CDR3 loop spans 17 amino acids. Germline V CDR1 and CDR2: KGHSH, LQKENI.